The sequence of this T cell receptor (delta chain) was determined in a study of gamma-delta T cells after stem cell transplantation. By sample fraction, this clone is hyperexpanded. In the same sample, other DNA sequences code for this CDR3. Trimming cost V 0 bases and J 4 bases, with 39 bases left between them. CDR1 is TSWWSYY, CDR2 QGS, per germline. The CDR3 loop spans 24 amino acids. TCRdb redid clone calling on the RT-PCR reads using CATT. Here the sample spans roughly 900 delta-chain clones, roughly 2.8% being singletons. The receptor comes from a human donor. It is not recorded whose cells these are; they may come from a transplant donor. Sequenced input: gamma-delta T cells. The chain carries TRDV1 and TRDJ1; possibly TRDD3 for D (9 bases). This CDR3 is CALGELSHGLPIWGIVFIGDKLIF. The DNA for the CDR3 is TGTGCTCTTGGGGAACTTTCCCATGGCCTTCCTATATGGGGGATAGTCTTTATAGGCGATAAACTCATCTTT.